What follows is one TCR beta chain and its context. It has no known antigen specificity. No base quality values were provided; no much bigger clone lies one nucleotide off. The data originate from a study of intratumoral heterogeneity in liver cancer. In the study overall: In the full cohort of some 14 patients, the median age was about 69 years and the majority of patients were male. The study combined RNA-seq, DNA sequencing, TCR-seq and SNP array data from multiple regions of hepatocellular carcinoma specimens to study intratumor heterogeneity. The full cohort included more than 65 multiregional samples from 14 HCC patients, consisting of roughly 50 tumoral regions and roughly 20 adjacent nontumoral regions. Beyond this particular receptor, the publication reports: Limitations acknowledged by the authors included a relatively low number of patients and under-sampled representation of tumor-infiltrating lymphocytes.

The CDR3 contains 13 residues, cysteine and phenylalanine counted. Only the CDR3 part of the read is kept: 39 bases, read in frame from the first base. Between the V and J ends, shortened by 2 bases and 5 bases respectively, the junction contains 9 bases. CDR1 and CDR2, per the germline V gene (reference sequence), are GTSNPN and SVGIG. TCR beta chain CDR3 regions were sequenced from genomic DNA using the immunoSEQ assay. Rearranged VDJ segments were amplified with primers annealing to V and J segments. Turning to the authors' computational methods: The ImmunoSeq Analyzer software was used to compute clonality and richness metrics. Clones with differential abundance between regions were identified with Fisher's exact test combined with a beta-binomial method for additional stringency. The source is immuneACCESS, and TCRdb retained only in-frame sequences with V and J called. Part of the clones is not carried over; for the studies checked, unresolved V genes explain less than half of this, and the remainder is unexplained. V and J calls and clone size follow that table, whereas D and trimming were derived from the DNA. Across this sample there are some 21,000 clones, with approximately 73% seen only once. About 17% of the sample is taken by the ten largest.

Every patient had early-stage hepatocellular carcinoma and received no therapy prior to surgical resection. The sampled areas showed no macroscopic signs of necrosis or hemorrhage. TCR sequencing (ImmunoSeq) was performed on multiple regions from two patients. Frozen resection tissue samples were collected at a distance of at least 1 cm from each other. Samples labelled N were derived from nontumoral liver tissue adjacent to the tumor. The DNeasy blood and tissue kit was used to extract genomic DNA from bulk tissue. The origin of this receptor is a woman in her sixties or seventies with hepatocellular carcinoma. The starting material was tumor-adjacent normal tissue, obtained before any cancer treatment. This receptor chain uses TRBV30 and TRBJ1-4, with no confidently assigned D gene. The CDR3 region reads CAWSPTVNEKLFF. The DNA reads TGTGCCTGGAGTCCGACGGTGAATGAAAAACTGTTTTTT.